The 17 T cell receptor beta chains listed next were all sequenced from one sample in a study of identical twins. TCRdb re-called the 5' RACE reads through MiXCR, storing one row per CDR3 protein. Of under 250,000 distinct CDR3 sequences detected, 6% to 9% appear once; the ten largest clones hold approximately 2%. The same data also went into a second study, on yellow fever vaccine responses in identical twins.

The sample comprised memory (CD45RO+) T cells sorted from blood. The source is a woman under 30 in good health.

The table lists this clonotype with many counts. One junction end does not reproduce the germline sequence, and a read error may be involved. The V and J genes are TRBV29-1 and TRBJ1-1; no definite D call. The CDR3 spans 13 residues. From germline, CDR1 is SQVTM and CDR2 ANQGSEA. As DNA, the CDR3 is TGCAGCGCTGAACTCAGTTGGAACACTGAAGCTTTCTTT. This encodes CSAELSWNTEAFF.

The CDR3 DNA reads TGTGCCACCAGCCGAACCCCGGGACAGGGCTATGGCTACACCTTC. Protein product: CATSRTPGQGYGYTF. V is TRBV15 and J is TRBJ1-2; TRBD1 matches 9 bases. The CDR3 totals 15 residues. V was clipped by 5 bases and J by 4 bases; unmatched bases: 8. CDR1 is LNHNV and CDR2 is YYDKDF in the germline V gene (reference sequence). Looking up the rest from reference TRBV15 and TRBJ1-2 gives the full variable domain: DAMVIQNPRYQVTQFGKPVTLSCSQTLNHNVMYWYQQKSSQAPKLLFHYYDKDFNNEADTPDNFQSRRPNTSFCFLDIRSPGLGDTAMYLCATSRTPGQGYGYTFGSGTRLTVV.

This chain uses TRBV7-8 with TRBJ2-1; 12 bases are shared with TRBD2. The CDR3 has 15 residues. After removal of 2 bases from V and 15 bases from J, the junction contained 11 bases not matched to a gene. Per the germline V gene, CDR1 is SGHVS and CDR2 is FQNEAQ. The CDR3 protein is CASSLSGTSGQGGFF. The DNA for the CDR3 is TGTGCCAGCAGCTTATCCGGGACTAGCGGGCAAGGAGGGTTCTTC.

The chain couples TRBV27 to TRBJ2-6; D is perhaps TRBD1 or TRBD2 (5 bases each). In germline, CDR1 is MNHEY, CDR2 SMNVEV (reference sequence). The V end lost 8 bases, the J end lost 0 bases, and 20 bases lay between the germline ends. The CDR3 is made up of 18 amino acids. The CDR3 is CASGGRQGRFSGANVLTF. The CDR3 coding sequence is TGTGCCAGCGGAGGCCGCCAGGGACGGTTCTCTGGGGCCAACGTCCTGACTTTC.

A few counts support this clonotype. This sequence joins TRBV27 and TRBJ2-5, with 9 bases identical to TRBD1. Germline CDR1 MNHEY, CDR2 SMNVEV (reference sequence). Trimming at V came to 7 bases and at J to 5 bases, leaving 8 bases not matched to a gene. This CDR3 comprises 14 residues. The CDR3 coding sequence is TGTGCCAGCACAGGGACAGGGTGGTTCGAGACCCAGTACTTC. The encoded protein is CASTGTGWFETQYF.

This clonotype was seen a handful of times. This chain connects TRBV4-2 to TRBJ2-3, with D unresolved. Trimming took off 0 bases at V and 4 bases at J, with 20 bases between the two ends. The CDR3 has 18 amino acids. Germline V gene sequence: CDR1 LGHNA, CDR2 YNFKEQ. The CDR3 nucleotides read TGTGCCAGCAGCCAAGATTCCGTTCGTAGTCTAAGGGCAGATACGCAGTATTTT. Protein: CASSQDSVRSLRADTQYF.

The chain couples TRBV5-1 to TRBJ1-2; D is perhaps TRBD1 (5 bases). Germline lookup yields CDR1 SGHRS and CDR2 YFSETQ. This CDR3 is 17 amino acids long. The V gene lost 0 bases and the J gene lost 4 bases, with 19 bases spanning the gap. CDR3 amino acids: CASSLVGDGRQSYGYTF. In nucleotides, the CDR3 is TGCGCCAGCAGCTTGGTCGGGGACGGTCGACAATCCTATGGCTACACCTTC.

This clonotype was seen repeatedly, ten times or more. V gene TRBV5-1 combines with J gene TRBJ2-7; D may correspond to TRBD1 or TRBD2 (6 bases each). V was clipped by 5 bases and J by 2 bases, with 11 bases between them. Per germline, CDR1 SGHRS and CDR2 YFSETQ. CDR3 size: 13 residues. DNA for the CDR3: TGCGCCAGCAGTAAGGAGGGGGCCTACGAGCAGTACTTC. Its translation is CASSKEGAYEQYF.

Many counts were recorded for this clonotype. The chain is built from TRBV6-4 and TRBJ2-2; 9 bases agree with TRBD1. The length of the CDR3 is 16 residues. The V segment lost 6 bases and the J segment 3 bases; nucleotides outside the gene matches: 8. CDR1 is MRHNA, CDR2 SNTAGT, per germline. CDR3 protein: CASRITGGDDTGELFF. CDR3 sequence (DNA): TGTGCCAGCAGAATTACAGGGGGCGACGACACCGGGGAGCTGTTTTTT.

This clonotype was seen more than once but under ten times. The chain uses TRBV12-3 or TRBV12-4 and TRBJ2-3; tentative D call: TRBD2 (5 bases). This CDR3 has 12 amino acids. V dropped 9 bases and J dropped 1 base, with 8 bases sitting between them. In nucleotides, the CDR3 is TGTGCCAGTACAGCGGGCACAGATACGCAGTATTTT. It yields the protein CASTAGTDTQYF.

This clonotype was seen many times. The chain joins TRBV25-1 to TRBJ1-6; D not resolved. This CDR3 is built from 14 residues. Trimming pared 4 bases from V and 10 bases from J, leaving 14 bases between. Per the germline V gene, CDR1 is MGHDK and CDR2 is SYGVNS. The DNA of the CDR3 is TGTGCCAGCAGTGCCACATTTGGGGAGTCACCCCTCCACTTT. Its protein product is CASSATFGESPLHF.

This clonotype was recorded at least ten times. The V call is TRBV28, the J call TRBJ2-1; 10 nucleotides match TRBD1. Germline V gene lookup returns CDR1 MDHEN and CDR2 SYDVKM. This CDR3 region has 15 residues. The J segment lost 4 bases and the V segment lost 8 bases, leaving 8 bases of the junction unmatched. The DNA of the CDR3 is TGTGCCAGCCTCTCTCCGGGACAGGGGTACAATGAGCAGTTCTTC. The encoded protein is CASLSPGQGYNEQFF.

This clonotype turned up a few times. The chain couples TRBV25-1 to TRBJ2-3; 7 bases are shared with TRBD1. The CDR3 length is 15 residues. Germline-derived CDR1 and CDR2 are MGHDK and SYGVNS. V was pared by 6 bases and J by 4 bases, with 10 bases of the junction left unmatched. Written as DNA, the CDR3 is TGTGCCAGCAGCCGACAGGGCTTCTCAGCAGATACGCAGTATTTT. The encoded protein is CASSRQGFSADTQYF.

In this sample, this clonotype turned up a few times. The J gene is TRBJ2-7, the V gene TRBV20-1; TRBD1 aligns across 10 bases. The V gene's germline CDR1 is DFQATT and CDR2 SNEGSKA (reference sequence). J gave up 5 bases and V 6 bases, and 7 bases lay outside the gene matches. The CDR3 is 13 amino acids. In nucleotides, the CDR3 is TGCAGTGCCATGACAGGGGGCAAGGACGAGCAGTACTTC. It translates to CSAMTGGKDEQYF.

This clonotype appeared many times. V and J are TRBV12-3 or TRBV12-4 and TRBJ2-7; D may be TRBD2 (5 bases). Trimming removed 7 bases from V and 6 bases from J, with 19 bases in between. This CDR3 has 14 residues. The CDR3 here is CASTKDGKVSEQYF. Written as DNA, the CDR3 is TGTGCCAGCACCAAGGACGGGAAGGTATCCGAGCAGTACTTC.

CDR3 sequence (DNA): TGTGCCAGCATCAAAGGAGGTGACGCCGGGGAGCTGTTTTTT. Its protein is CASIKGGDAGELFF. The V gene is TRBV6-1, the J gene TRBJ2-2; D is perhaps TRBD2 (5 bases). The CDR3 totals 14 residues. Deletions cut 7 bases from V and 6 bases from J, with 15 bases between. CDR1 and CDR2 from the germline V gene are MNHNS and SASEGT.

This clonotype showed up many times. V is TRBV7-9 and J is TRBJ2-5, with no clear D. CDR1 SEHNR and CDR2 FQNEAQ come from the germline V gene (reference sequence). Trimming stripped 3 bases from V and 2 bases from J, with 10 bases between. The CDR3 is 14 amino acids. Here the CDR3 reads CASSFMLPQETQYF. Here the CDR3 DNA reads TGTGCCAGCAGCTTTATGTTACCGCAAGAGACCCAGTACTTC.